This TCR beta chain derives from a study of beta chain features in type 1 diabetes. Looking at the study overall: Cell yields, gender and age were comparable in patients and healthy donors. Study outcomes and limitations: A moderate, significant TCRB CDR3 shortening appeared in type 1 diabetes across four CD4+ subsets. Any HLA type influence on TCRB rearrangement was left unresolved here. The study found that naive, central memory and Treg TCRB repertoires appeared more similar in patients than in healthy donors.

This clone was recorded a few times. The antigen remains unidentified. Germline loops: CDR1 SQVTM, CDR2 ANQGSEA. The CDR3 is 13 amino acids. Trimming removed 7 bases from V and 4 bases from J, with 17 bases in between. The investigators reverse transcribed all of the isolated RNA, so they sequenced expressed TCRB transcripts. Sequencing was performed with immunoSEQ multiplex PCR; in TCRdb, only in-frame clones are kept and a portion is missing. This table holds some 200,000 clones, 11% found once. This chain connects TRBV29-1 to TRBJ2-7; the D gene could be TRBD1 or TRBD2 (6 bases each). Sequencing used central memory CD4+ T cells from blood. The receptor was derived from a man younger than 30 in good health. CDR3 in amino acids: CSAEGGNPYEQYF. As DNA, the CDR3 is TGCAGCGCTGAGGGGGGTAACCCTTACGAGCAGTACTTC.